The sequence of this TCR beta chain was determined in a study of T cells after posttransplantation cyclophosphamide (dated by TCRdb to 2016 to 2017). At the level of the whole study: Using TRB sequencing, the study followed how the T cell repertoire reconstituted after myeloablative bone marrow transplantation in which posttransplantation cyclophosphamide served as GVHD prophylaxis. Samples from around 40 PTCy-treated patients and approximately 15 related bone marrow donors of those patients were subjected to antigen receptor sequencing. Blood from all 35 or so PTCy patients with 1-year posttransplant specimens was subjected to TRB sequencing. In 3 patients, up to 3 additional blood samples taken between 2 and 5.2 years after transplant also underwent TRB sequencing, as did pretransplant blood from 4 patients. Because TRA and TRB clonality correlated tightly in roughly nine samples, the subsequent TCR analyses were limited to TRB only. Public TRB sequences were queried against a database of over 3,500 sequences associated with responses to pathogens, tumor antigens, self-antigens and alloantigens. Overall study outcomes, separate from this receptor: Across roughly 40 patients, recipient CMV seropositivity and CMV reactivation were highly associated with TRB clonality; PTCy diversity was similar to CNI/methotrexate controls. The TRB repertoires of T cells infiltrating skin or the GI tract showed only limited overlap with the TRB repertoires found in blood. At 1-2 months, donor-recipient similarity was low but rose over the first year, and the later blood repertoires were often dominated by donor CD8+ memory clones.

Related bone marrow donors provided peripheral blood samples on the day of marrow donation. Peripheral blood and bone marrow mononuclear cells were isolated by Ficoll-Hypaque density centrifugation and cryopreserved. TRB sequencing used genomic DNA with the immunoSEQ assay at survey resolution or the hsTCRB kit. In the authors' own workflow: Initial read processing used immunoSEQ software, and repertoire analyses used the LymphoSeq R package. Clonality was calculated as 1 minus normalized Shannon entropy, and the Gini coefficient was also calculated for each TRB dataset. To infer phenotypes in unsorted samples, TRB sequences from sorted subsets of the recipient or donor were mapped onto unsorted samples from the same recipient. In its TCRdb copy, this immuneACCESS table keeps in-frame sequences only and misses some clones. Where compared with another copy, unresolved V genes explain less than half of these, and the others have no known cause. V, J and clone size were drawn from that table, and D and trimming were deduced from the DNA. The sample features 44,000 or so clones, and none is a singleton. About 2.2% of the sample is in the top ten clones.

Trimming leaves V shorter by 5 bases and J shorter by 6 bases, with the junction holding 9 bases beyond the gene matches. The germline V gene specifies SGHNT as CDR1 and YENEEA as CDR2. The CDR3 goes from the cysteine to the phenylalanine over 15 residues. Just the 45-base CDR3 DNA is kept, in frame starting at base 1. The table lists this clone with many counts. Its recognized antigen is unknown. Qualities for individual bases were not recorded, and no much larger clone is one base off. The sequenced sample was PBMCs. This sequence uses TRBV11-3 and TRBJ2-7; 11 bases in the middle match TRBD2. This TCR was recovered from a man in his forties in good health, CMV-negative, and a related stem cell transplant donor. The CDR3 sequence is CASSRRTSGRSEQYF. The bases are TGTGCCAGCAGCCGCCGGACTAGCGGGCGGAGCGAGCAGTACTTC.